These 19 T cell receptor beta chains were sequenced from one sample in a study of T cell repertoires in cytomegalovirus infection. TCRdb ran MiXCR on the reads and lists one entry per CDR3 protein. The table lists 830,000 or so distinct CDR3 sequences, approximately 32% of them singletons. No antigen is known for these receptors. The material sequenced was cultured CD8+ T cells from PBMCs, taken from culture after CMV antigen stimulation. The receptors come from a human donor in good health (CMV status not recorded). Some clones in this sample may be carry-over from other donors' samples.

This clonotype was found a few times. The chain carries TRBV14 and TRBJ1-2; tentative D call: TRBD1 (6 bases). V was clipped by 6 bases and J by 8 bases, with 19 bases between them. The CDR3 extends over 14 amino acids. Germline CDR1 is SGHDN and CDR2 is FVKESK. CDR3 sequence (DNA): TGTGCCAGCAGTCGGACAGACAGACCGGGGGGCTACACCTTC. Protein product: CASSRTDRPGGYTF.

V and J are TRBV4-2 and TRBJ2-7; the match to TRBD1 covers 9 bases. The V and J ends lost 0 bases and 9 bases, in that order; junction bases with no gene match: 9. In germline, CDR1 is LGHNA, CDR2 YNFKEQ. CDR3 length equals 15 residues. Here the CDR3 reads CASSQDPGQGQVQYF. The CDR3 DNA reads as TGTGCCAGCAGCCAAGATCCGGGACAGGGTCAAGTGCAGTACTTC.

The sample holds a few counts of this clonotype. V gene TRBV6-6 combines with J gene TRBJ1-6, with unresolved D. Germline V gene lookup returns CDR1 MNHNY and CDR2 SVGAGI (reference sequence). The CDR3 length is 15 residues. V lost 0 bases to trimming and J lost 13 bases, with 16 bases between them. CDR3 sequence: CASSYSSRYESPLHF. The CDR3 DNA is TGTGCCAGCAGTTACTCGAGCAGATATGAGTCCCCCCTCCACTTT.

The V gene is TRBV18, the J gene TRBJ2-3, with D possibly being TRBD1 (6 bases). The CDR3 covers 17 residues. CDR1 is KGHSH and CDR2 is LQKENI in the germline V gene. V gave up 8 bases and J gave up 0 bases, with 21 bases separating them. CDR3 sequence reads: CASLRGGRNPSTDTQYF. The CDR3 nucleotides are TGTGCCAGCCTCAGGGGCGGAAGAAACCCTAGCACAGATACGCAGTATTTT.

The chain uses TRBV4-1 and TRBJ2-4; either TRBD1 or TRBD2 may supply D (5 bases each). The V gene lost 2 bases and the J gene lost 5 bases, with 25 bases spanning the gap. CDR3 length equals 19 residues. Germline CDR1 is MGHRA and CDR2 is YSYEKL. The CDR3 sequence is CASSQRDVGRQNGENIQYF. CDR3 bases: TGCGCCAGCAGCCAAAGGGACGTAGGGCGACAGAACGGGGAAAACATTCAGTACTTC.

J is TRBJ1-1 and V is TRBV5-1; D possibly corresponds to TRBD1 (5 bases). Trimming cost V 3 bases and J 4 bases, with 19 bases left between them. Germline CDR1 and CDR2: SGHRS and YFSETQ. CDR3 size: 16 residues. The CDR3 here is CASSWGRGALSTEAFF. The CDR3 DNA is TGCGCCAGCAGCTGGGGAAGAGGGGCGCTTAGCACTGAAGCTTTCTTT.

This clonotype was counted a few times. V and J are TRBV7-2 and TRBJ2-1; D is tentatively TRBD1 or TRBD2 (5 bases each). CDR3 length equals 18 residues. Per the germline V gene, CDR1 is SGHTA and CDR2 is FQGNSA. Trimming left V 0 bases short and J 8 bases short, with 23 bases between. The CDR3 is CASSLASFSGTPSDEQFF. For the CDR3, the DNA is TGTGCCAGCAGCTTAGCCTCATTTTCCGGGACCCCTTCGGATGAGCAGTTCTTC. Looking up the rest from reference TRBV7-2 and TRBJ2-1 gives the full variable domain: GAGVSQSPSNKVTEKGKDVELRCDPISGHTALYWYRQSLGQGLEFLIYFQGNSAPDKSGLPSDRFSAERTGGSVSTLTIQRTQQEDSAVYLCASSLASFSGTPSDEQFFGPGTRLTVL.

This clonotype was counted a few times. The chain couples TRBV6-2 or TRBV6-3 to TRBJ1-2, with a possible D match to TRBD1 (6 bases). Germline CDR1 and CDR2: MNHEY and SVGEGT. The CDR3 consists of 16 residues. V was trimmed by 7 bases and J by 7 bases, leaving 25 bases between them. The CDR3 DNA reads as TGTGCCAGCACTCTCCTTCTGCTTGGGACATCGTCTGGCTACACCTTC. Amino acids: CASTLLLLGTSSGYTF.

The chain recombines TRBV7-8 with TRBJ2-7; D perhaps matches TRBD1 (5 bases). Trimming cost V 4 bases and J 6 bases, with 16 bases left between them. CDR3 length equals 14 residues. CDR1 is SGHVS, CDR2 FQNEAQ, per germline. CDR3 protein: CASSSSGWASEQYV. DNA of the CDR3: TGTGCCAGCAGCTCTTCAGGGTGGGCGTCCGAGCAGTACGTC.

Ten or more counts support this clonotype. The V call is TRBV7-6, the J call TRBJ1-5; D might be TRBD1 (6 bases). The CDR3 extends over 16 amino acids. V lost 2 bases to trimming and J lost 3 bases, with 14 bases between them. Germline CDR1 is SGHVS and CDR2 is FNYEAQ. Here the CDR3 reads CASSLSADSINQPQHF. In nucleotides, the CDR3 is TGTGCCAGCAGCTTATCCGCGGACAGCATCAATCAGCCCCAGCATTTT.

In its sample, this clonotype was seen a few times. This chain joins TRBV27 and TRBJ2-7, with TRBD1 matching 8 bases. The ends lost 7 bases at V and 6 bases at J; junction bases unmatched: 11. Germline-derived CDR1 and CDR2 are MNHEY and SMNVEV (reference sequence). The CDR3 contains 14 residues. CDR3 bases: TGTGCCAGCAATCACGACAGGGGAAGGGCCGAGCAGTACGTC. This translates into CASNHDRGRAEQYV.

This clonotype has only a few counts. V is TRBV6-2 or TRBV6-3 and J is TRBJ1-1; TRBD1 aligns across 7 bases. Germline V CDR1 and CDR2: MNHEY, SVGEGT. The V and J ends lost 2 bases and 5 bases, in that order; junction bases with no gene match: 8. The length of the CDR3 is 15 residues. The CDR3 coding sequence is TGTGCCAGCAGTTACAGGGGACAGTTTGAGACTGAAGCTTTCTTT. Residues: CASSYRGQFETEAFF.

This clonotype appeared many times. The junction departs from germline at one end; a sequencing error may be responsible. This chain uses TRBV7-7 with TRBJ2-7; TRBD1 or TRBD2 may be the D gene (5 bases each). This CDR3 is built from 15 residues. Germline V CDR1 and CDR2: SSHAT, FNYEAQ (reference sequence). The CDR3 sequence is CASSLGPGSSYEQYF. CDR3 sequence (DNA): TGTGCTAGCAGCTTAGGGCCAGGGAGCTCCTACGAGCAGTACTTC.

The CDR3 here is CAISESWTGGNEQYV. The CDR3 DNA follows: TGTGCCATCAGTGAGTCTTGGACAGGGGGCAACGAGCAGTACGTC. The V gene is TRBV10-3, the J gene TRBJ2-7, with 11 bases fitting TRBD1. Trimming removed 0 bases from V and 5 bases from J; junction bases left unmatched: 3. The CDR3 covers 15 residues. In germline, CDR1 is ENHRY, CDR2 SYGVKD.

This clonotype was seen a handful of times. V and J are TRBV5-1 and TRBJ2-1; 8 nucleotides align to TRBD2. CDR1 SGHRS and CDR2 YFSETQ come from the germline V gene. V dropped 0 bases and J dropped 4; count of bases not matched to a gene: 6. This CDR3 has 16 residues. The CDR3 DNA is TGCGCCAGCAGCTTGGAGTGGCGGGGGGCTTACAATGAGCAGTTCTTC. Translated: CASSLEWRGAYNEQFF.

The chain uses TRBV4-2 and TRBJ2-4; 10 nucleotides match TRBD1. The junction had 6 bases not matched to a gene; V was cut back by 1 base and J by 6 bases. The germline CDR1 and CDR2 sequences are LGHNA and YNFKEQ. CDR3 size: 16 residues. This CDR3 reads CASSQVLGDRGNIQYF. The CDR3, as DNA: TGTGCCAGCAGCCAAGTTCTCGGGGACAGGGGAAACATTCAGTACTTC.

This clonotype was found many times. The gene calls are TRBV7-9 and TRBJ2-1, with D perhaps TRBD1 (6 bases). V lost 1 base and J lost 6, with 16 bases in between. The CDR3 sequence is 16 residues long. CDR1 is SEHNR, CDR2 FQNEAQ, per germline (reference sequence). The CDR3 loop reads CASSLGYRVYGNEQFF. CDR3 nucleotide sequence: TGTGCCAGCAGCTTAGGATACAGGGTATATGGCAATGAGCAGTTCTTC.

About this clonotype itself: A much more abundant neighbour one base away suggests this may be a read error. The CDR3 sequence is CASRLALMNTEAFF. The CDR3 DNA reads as TGTGCCAGCAGATTGGCCCTTATGAACACTGAAGCTTTCTTT. The chain is built from TRBV7-8 and TRBJ1-1; D not resolved. V lost 6 bases to trimming and J lost 0 bases, with 11 bases between them. Germline CDR1 is SGHVS and CDR2 is FQNEAQ. The CDR3 length is 14 residues.

In the case of this clonotype: An end of the junction differs from the germline gene, which may be a read error. This chain joins TRBV4-1 and TRBJ2-3, with 12 positions matching TRBD2. CDR1 MGHRA and CDR2 YSYEKL come from the germline V gene. This CDR3 is 18 amino acids long. CDR3 amino acids: CASSQDLASGGARDTQYF. The CDR3, as DNA: TGTGCCAGCAGCCAAGATCTTGCTAGCGGGGGGGCCAGGGATACGCAGTATTTT.